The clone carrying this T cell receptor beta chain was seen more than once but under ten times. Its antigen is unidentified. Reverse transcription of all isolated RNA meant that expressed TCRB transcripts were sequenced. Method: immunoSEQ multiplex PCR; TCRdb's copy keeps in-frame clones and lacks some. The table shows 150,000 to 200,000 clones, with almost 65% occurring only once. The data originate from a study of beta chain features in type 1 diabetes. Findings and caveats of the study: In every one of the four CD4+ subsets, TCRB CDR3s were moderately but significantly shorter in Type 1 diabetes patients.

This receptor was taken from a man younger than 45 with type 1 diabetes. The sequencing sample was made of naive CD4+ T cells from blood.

The DNA for the CDR3 is TGCAGCGTTGAAAAAGGGACCTATGGCTACACCTTC. It encodes CSVEKGTYGYTF. The chain recombines TRBV29-1 with TRBJ1-2; maybe TRBD1 (5 bases). The germline V and J ends were trimmed by 2 bases and 4 bases, with 8 bases remaining between them. Germline V gene sequence: CDR1 SQVTM, CDR2 ANQGSEA. CDR3 length: 12 residues.